This paragraph covers one T cell receptor beta chain sequence. Its antigen is undetermined. This sample was included in a study of cytomegalovirus exposure and HLA in healthy donors. The wider study: Genotyping of some 390 donors showed that 70% to 90% belonged to the Caucasian-associated ancestry cluster.

Whole-study findings and limits: With later analysis, a missense DCLRE1C variant became linked to TCR beta V- and J-gene trimming. Data from an earlier analysis indicated that most TCR beta V segments were productive either about 90% or about 30% of the time. Listed as cytomegalovirus-associated were more than 150 TCR beta chains.

V lost 8 bases, J lost 6 bases, and 3 bases stayed unmatched. This CDR3 spans 13 amino acids. Germline assignment: CDR1 SGHTA and CDR2 FQGNSA. The study ran its PCR with 60 Vbeta and 13 Jbeta primers. TCRdb's table, derived via immunoSEQ multiplex PCR, lists solely in-frame clones and lacks some. Seen here are some 150,000 clones, roughly 9.7% observed once, and the top ten hold 1.8%. Material for sequencing was PBMCs. The sequence was obtained from a man aged 50-60 years in good health and CMV-seronegative. The rearrangement links TRBV7-2 to TRBJ2-3; 12 bases align to TRBD2. The DNA for the CDR3 is TGTGCCAGCCGGACTAGCGGGGCTGATACGCAGTATTTT. Translating gives CASRTSGADTQYF.